This T cell receptor beta chain derives from a study of shared clonotypes between healthy human individuals. In regard to this clone: What it recognizes is unknown.

Several immunoSEQ 96-well plates shared each subset's DNA, each plate a replicate. Per the authors' pipeline: Owing to the provision of junction-only sequences devoid of quality scores by immunoSEQ, filtering differed. Profiling relied on immunoSEQ multiplex PCR, and the TCRdb table lists in-frame clones only, not all of them. The V and J calls and clone size come from that table; D and trimming were worked out from the DNA. The sample has some 2 million clones; roughly 94% are singletons. The study, taken as a whole, reports: Compared with memory subsets, naive subsets generally had larger estimated richness. Depth of sequencing was expected to influence donor clonotype sharing.

Naive CD8 cells, CD45RO-negative and positively selected for CCR7, excluded terminally differentiated effector memory CD45RA+ cells. Germline trimming cut 6 bases from V and 4 bases from J; bases unmatched to any gene: 8. Germline values: CDR1 WNHNN, CDR2 SYGVQD (reference sequence). This CDR3 region has 15 residues. V is TRBV10-1 and J is TRBJ2-3; 9 bases line up with TRBD2. The TCR sequence derives from a man aged 18 to 29 in good health. The sample taken for sequencing was naive CD8+ T cells sorted from blood. For the CDR3, the DNA is TGCGCCAGCAGCCCCTTAGCGGGAGTCCCAGATACGCAGTATTTT. It codes for CASSPLAGVPDTQYF.